The rows below give T cell receptor beta chains drawn from one sample of a study of quantifying T cell responses using KT2 cells. TCRdb analysed the UMI-ligation and nested PCR reads with MiXCR anew, one entry per CDR3 protein. This sample yields some 50,000 distinct CDR3 sequences, of which around a tenth are seen a single time; around 9.3% belongs to the top ten. The source material was PBMCs spiked with cells of the T cell clone KT2. These receptor sequences come from a human donor. Each CDR3 is given with its conserved first and last residue. The D gene is left open where the match is weak. Part of the rows lack a size; the others show once, few, many or a class for expanded clones.

>few|TRBV20-1|.|TRBJ2-3
CSASSLAWSTDTQYF
TGCAGTGCTAGTTCTCTAGCGTGGAGCACAGATACGCAGTATTTT
>few|TRBV6-5|.|TRBJ1-1
CASSRHWEQRSFF
TGTGCCAGCAGCCGACATTGGGAGCAGAGGTCTTTCTTT
>.|TRBV20-1|TRBD1|TRBJ1-2
CSARPGQENYGYTF
TGCAGTGCTAGACCGGGACAGGAAAACTATGGCTACACCTTC
>few|TRBV6-5|TRBD2|TRBJ2-5
CASSYFGVAQGGETQYF
TGTGCCAGCAGTTACTTTGGTGTTGCGCAGGGAGGGGAGACCCAGTACTTC
>few|TRBV24-1|.|TRBJ1-2
CATSDRRANYGYTF
TGTGCCACCAGTGACAGGCGAGCTAACTATGGCTACACCTTC
>many|TRBV6-1|.|TRBJ2-1
CASKERGRNNEQFF
TGTGCCAGCAAGGAACGGGGGAGGAACAATGAGCAGTTCTTC
>.|TRBV5-5|.|TRBJ1-1
CASNPGPLNTEAFF
TGTGCCAGCAACCCTGGTCCCTTAAACACTGAAGCTTTCTTT
>many|TRBV7-9|TRBD2|TRBJ2-7
CASSLTSGGADEQYF
TGTGCCAGCAGCCTAACTAGCGGGGGGGCAGACGAGCAGTACTTC
>few|TRBV20-1|TRBD2|TRBJ2-3
CSARDRMGLAGTTSTDTQYF
TGCAGTGCTAGAGATAGGATGGGACTAGCGGGGACCACTAGCACAGATACGCAGTATTTT
>.|TRBV6-1|.|TRBJ1-2
CASSRTGGLSTSIYGYTF
TGTGCCAGCAGTCGAACGGGGGGGTTGAGTACCTCCATATATGGCTACACCTTC
>.|TRBV9|TRBD1|TRBJ1-1
CASSSQGGTEAFF
TGTGCCAGCAGTTCACAGGGGGGGACTGAAGCTTTCTTT
>few|TRBV14|.|TRBJ2-2
CASSQDPPNTGELFF
TGTGCCAGCAGCCAAGACCCCCCGAACACCGGGGAGCTGTTTTTT
>few|TRBV6-5|.|TRBJ2-3
CASSSAPSTDTQYF
TGTGCCAGCAGTTCCGCACCCAGCACAGATACGCAGTATTTT